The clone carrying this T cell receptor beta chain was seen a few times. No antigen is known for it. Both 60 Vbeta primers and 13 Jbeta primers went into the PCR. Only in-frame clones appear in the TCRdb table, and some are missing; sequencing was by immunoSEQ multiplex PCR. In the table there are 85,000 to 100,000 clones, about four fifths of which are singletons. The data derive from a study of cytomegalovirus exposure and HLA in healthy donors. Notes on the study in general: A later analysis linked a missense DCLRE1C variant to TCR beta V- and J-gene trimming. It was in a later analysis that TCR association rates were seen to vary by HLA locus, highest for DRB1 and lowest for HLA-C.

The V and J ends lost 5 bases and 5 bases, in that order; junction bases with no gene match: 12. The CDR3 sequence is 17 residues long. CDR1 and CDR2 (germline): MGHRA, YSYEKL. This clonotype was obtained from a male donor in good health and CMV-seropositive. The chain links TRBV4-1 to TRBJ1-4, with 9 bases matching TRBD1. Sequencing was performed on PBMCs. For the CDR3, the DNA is TGCGCCAGCAGCTTCAATGGGGTCGGGACAGGGAATGAAAAACTGTTTTTT. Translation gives CASSFNGVGTGNEKLFF.